The following is a T cell receptor (beta chain) sequence with its context. The source of the sample is a study of technical replicates of blood from several donors. Germline CDR1 reads SEHNR; CDR2 reads FQNEAQ (reference sequence). CDR3 size: 18 residues. V lost 5 bases to trimming and J lost 4 bases; unmatched junction nucleotides: 15. Produced via immunoSEQ multiplex PCR; TCRdb's table is partial and in-frame only. The sample yields roughly 50,000 clones, 93% seen once. The receptor's source is a human donor in good health. Some clones in this sample may be carry-over from other donors' samples. What was sequenced was PBMCs. This chain uses TRBV7-9 with TRBJ2-5; TRBD2 aligns across 11 bases. The CDR3 DNA reads TGTGCCAGCAGCCCTCGGGGTAGCGGGGGGGCCTCGAGAGAGACCCAGTACTTC. It encodes CASSPRGSGGASRETQYF. The variable domain in full, completed from reference TRBV7-9 and TRBJ2-5, reads DTGVSQNPRHKITKRGQNVTFRCDPISEHNRLYWYRQTLGQGPEFLTYFQNEAQLEKSRLLSDRFSAERPKGSFSTLEIQRTEQGDSAMYLCASSPRGSGGASRETQYFGPGTRLLVL.